This T cell receptor (beta chain) was identified in a study of blood T cell repertoires in COVID-19. Here immunoSEQ multiplex PCR was the method, and the copy in TCRdb shows in-frame clones only, minus some. The sample has 150,000 to 200,000 clones; roughly 81% are singletons. The germline CDR1 and CDR2 sequences are SGHNT and YYREEE (reference sequence). The CDR3 is 16 amino acids. V shed 4 bases and J shed 5 bases, with 22 bases lying between them. The sample taken for sequencing was peripheral blood. The TCR comes from a woman in her 40s with COVID-19, enrolled during active disease. V gene TRBV5-4 combines with J gene TRBJ2-7, with D possibly being TRBD2 (7 bases). CDR3 sequence reads: CASSNTYRDYGNEQYF. CDR3 in DNA: TGTGCCAGCAGCAACACGTACAGGGACTACGGCAACGAGCAGTACTTC.